This T cell receptor beta chain appears in the sequencing data of a study of blood T cell repertoires in COVID-19 (dated by TCRdb to 2018 to 2020). Study-wide context: Samples covering the acute and convalescent phases of COVID-19 were provided by collaborators in the United States, Italy and Spain. The material from the prospective study consisted of cDNA or gDNA derived from T cells, B-cell-depleted T cells, or PBMCs. Deeply sampled blood TCRbeta repertoires from subjects exposed to, actively infected with, or recovered from COVID-19 were included in the dataset. The repertoires were made available in a free public database intended to serve as a resource for research on the immune response to SARS-CoV-2. Samples came from the ongoing ImmuneRACE study (first 160 participants) plus 1,254 subjects from 6 global collaborators. A de-identified subject ID, COVID-19 status, age in years and sex were almost always included in the sample metadata. Where available, HLA class I and class II types were obtained from metadata supplied by the sample provider rather than from assay-based typing.

The junction shows trimming of 5 bases on V and 2 bases on J, plus 7 bases between the germline ends. The CDR1 and CDR2 encoded by the germline V gene are SGHTA and FQGNSA. The cysteine opens and the phenylalanine closes a CDR3 of 12 amino acids. Of all the DNA, just the CDR3 is kept, 36 bases in frame from base 1. The collaborating institutions used their own protocols to collect whole blood in K2EDTA tubes. For TCRbeta analysis, collaborator samples were shipped as frozen whole blood, as isolated PBMCs, or as DNA extracted from either sample type. This clone was seen once. The antigen this receptor binds is unknown. No clone much larger than this one lies a single base away; base qualities are absent. TCRbeta CDR3 regions were amplified from genomic DNA using the immunoSEQ Assay, a bias-controlled multiplex PCR. As for the original processing: The number of nucleated cells in each sample was estimated from the amplification of reference gene primers within the assay. Sequence reads were collapsed and filtered to measure the absolute abundance of every unique TCRbeta CDR3 rearrangement. Productive Simpson clonality was computed per sample as the square root of Simpson's diversity index over productive rearrangements. This immuneACCESS table, as held by TCRdb, lists in-frame sequences with V and J called but not all clones. Of the missing ones, under half trace to an unresolved V gene in checked studies; the others have no known cause. The V and J calls and clone size were taken over from that table, and D and trimming were inferred from the DNA. The sample contains roughly 70,000 clones, about 87% of them found a single time. The top ten hold more than 6.5% of the sample.

The paper as a whole reports these results and caveats: Clinical and demographic metadata were provided uncurated, with the amount varying by source and participant.

The sequenced material came from peripheral blood. The source of this sequence is a woman over 75 with active COVID-19. Recombination joined TRBV7-2 with TRBJ2-7; the D gene lacks a confident call. The CDR3: CASSPSTYEQYF. The DNA is TGTGCCAGCAGCCCCAGTACCTACGAGCAGTACTTC.